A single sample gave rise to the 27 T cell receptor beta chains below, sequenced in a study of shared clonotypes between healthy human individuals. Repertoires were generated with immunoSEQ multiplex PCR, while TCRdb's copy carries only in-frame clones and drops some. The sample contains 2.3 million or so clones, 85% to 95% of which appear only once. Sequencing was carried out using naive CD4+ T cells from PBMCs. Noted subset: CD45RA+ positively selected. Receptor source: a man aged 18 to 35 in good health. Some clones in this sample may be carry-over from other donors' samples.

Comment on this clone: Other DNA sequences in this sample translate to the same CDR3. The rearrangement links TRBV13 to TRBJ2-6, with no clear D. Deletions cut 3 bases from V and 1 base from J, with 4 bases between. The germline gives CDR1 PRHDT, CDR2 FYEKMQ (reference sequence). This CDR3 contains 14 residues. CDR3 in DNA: TGTGCCAGCAGCTTTCGGTCTGGGGCCAACGTCCTGACTTTC. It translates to CASSFRSGANVLTF. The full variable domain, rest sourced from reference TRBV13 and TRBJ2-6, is AAGVIQSPRHLIKEKRETATLKCYPIPRHDTVYWYQQGPGQDPQFLISFYEKMQSDKGSIPDRFSAQQFSDYHSELNMSSLELGDSALYFCASSFRSGANVLTFGAGSRLTVL.

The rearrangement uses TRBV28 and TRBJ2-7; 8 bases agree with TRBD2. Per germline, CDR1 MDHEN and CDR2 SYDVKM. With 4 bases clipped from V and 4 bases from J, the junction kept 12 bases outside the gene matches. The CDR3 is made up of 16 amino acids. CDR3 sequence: CASSYPLRGRPYEQYF. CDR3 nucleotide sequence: TGTGCCAGCAGTTACCCCCTTCGCGGGAGGCCATACGAGCAGTACTTC.

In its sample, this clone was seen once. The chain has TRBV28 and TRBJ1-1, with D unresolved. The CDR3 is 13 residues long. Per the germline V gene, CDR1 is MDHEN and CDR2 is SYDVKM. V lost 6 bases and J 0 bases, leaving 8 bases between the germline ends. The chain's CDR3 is CASSQEMNTEAFF. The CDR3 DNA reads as TGTGCCAGCAGCCAGGAAATGAACACTGAAGCTTTCTTT.

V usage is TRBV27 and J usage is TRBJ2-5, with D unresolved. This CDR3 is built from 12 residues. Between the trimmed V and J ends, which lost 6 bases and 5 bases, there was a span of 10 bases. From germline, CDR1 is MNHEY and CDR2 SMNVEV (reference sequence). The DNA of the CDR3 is TGTGCCAGCAGACGCCTCGGGGAGACCCAGTACTTC. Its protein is CASRRLGETQYF.

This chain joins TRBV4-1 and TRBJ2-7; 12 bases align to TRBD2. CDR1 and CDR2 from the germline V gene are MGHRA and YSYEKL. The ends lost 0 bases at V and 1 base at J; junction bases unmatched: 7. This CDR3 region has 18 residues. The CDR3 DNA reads TGCGCCAGCAGCCAAGATAGACTAGCGGGGGCTTTATCCTACGAGCAGTACTTC. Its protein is CASSQDRLAGALSYEQYF.

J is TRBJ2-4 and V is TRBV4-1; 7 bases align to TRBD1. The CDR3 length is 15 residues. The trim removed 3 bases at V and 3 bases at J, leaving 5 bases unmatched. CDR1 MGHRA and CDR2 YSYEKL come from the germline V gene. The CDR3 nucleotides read TGCGCCAGCAGCCATAGGGGGCCGGGCAAAAACATTCAGTACTTC. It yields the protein CASSHRGPGKNIQYF.

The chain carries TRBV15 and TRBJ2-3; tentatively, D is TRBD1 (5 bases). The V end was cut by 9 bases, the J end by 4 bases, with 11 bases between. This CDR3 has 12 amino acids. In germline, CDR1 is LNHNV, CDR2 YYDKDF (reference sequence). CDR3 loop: CATAGLSDTQYF. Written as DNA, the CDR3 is TGTGCCACAGCAGGGTTGTCAGATACGCAGTATTTT.

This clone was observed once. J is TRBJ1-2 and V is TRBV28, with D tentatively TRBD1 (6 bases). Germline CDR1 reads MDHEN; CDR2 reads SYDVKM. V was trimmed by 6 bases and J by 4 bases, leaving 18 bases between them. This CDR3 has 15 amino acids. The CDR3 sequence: CASSLGLRGGYGYTF. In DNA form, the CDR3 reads TGTGCCAGCAGCCTAGGACTCCGAGGGGGCTATGGCTACACCTTC.

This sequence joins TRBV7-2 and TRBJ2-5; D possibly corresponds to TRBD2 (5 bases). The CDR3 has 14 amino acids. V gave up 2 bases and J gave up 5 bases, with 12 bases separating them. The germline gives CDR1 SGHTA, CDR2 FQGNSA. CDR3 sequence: CASSLRGSAETQYF. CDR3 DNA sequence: TGTGCCAGCAGCTTAAGAGGTAGCGCCGAGACCCAGTACTTC.

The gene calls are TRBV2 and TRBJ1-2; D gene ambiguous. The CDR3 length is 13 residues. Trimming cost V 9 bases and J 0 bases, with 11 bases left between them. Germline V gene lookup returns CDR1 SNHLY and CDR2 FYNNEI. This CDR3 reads CASLSHPNYGYTF. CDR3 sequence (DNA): TGTGCCAGTCTTTCCCATCCTAACTATGGCTACACCTTC.

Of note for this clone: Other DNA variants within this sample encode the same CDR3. CDR3 amino acids: CASSFLGGSYNEQFF. DNA of the CDR3: TGCGCCAGCAGCTTCCTAGGAGGGAGCTACAATGAGCAGTTCTTC. The chain uses TRBV5-1 and TRBJ2-1; D perhaps matches TRBD2 (6 bases). CDR3 length: 15 residues. Per germline, CDR1 SGHRS and CDR2 YFSETQ. V was shortened by 2 bases and J by 3 bases, with 12 bases between the two germline ends.

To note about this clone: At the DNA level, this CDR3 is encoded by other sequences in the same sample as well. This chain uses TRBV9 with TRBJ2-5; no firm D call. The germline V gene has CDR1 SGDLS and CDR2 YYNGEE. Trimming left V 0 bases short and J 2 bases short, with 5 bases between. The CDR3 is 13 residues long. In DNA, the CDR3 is TGTGCCAGCAGCGTAGCGGTACAAGAGACCCAGTACTTC. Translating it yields CASSVAVQETQYF.

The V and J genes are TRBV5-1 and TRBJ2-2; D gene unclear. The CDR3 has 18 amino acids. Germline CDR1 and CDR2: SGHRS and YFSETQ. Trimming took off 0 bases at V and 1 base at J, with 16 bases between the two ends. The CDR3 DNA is TGCGCCAGCAGCTTGGGGGGTTTCCCCACGCAGAACACCGGGGAGCTGTTTTTT. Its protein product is CASSLGGFPTQNTGELFF. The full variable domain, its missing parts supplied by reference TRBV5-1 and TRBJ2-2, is KAGVTQTPRYLIKTRGQQVTLSCSPISGHRSVSWYQQTPGQGLQFLFEYFSETQRNKGNFPGRFSGRQFSNSRSEMNVSTLELGDSALYLCASSLGGFPTQNTGELFFGEGSRLTVL.

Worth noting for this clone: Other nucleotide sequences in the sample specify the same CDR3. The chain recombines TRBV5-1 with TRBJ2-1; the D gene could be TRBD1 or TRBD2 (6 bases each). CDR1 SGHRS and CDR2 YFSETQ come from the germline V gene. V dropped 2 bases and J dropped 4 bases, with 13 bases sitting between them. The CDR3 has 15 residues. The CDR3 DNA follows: TGCGCCAGCAGCTTTAGGAGGGGGGAATACAATGAGCAGTTCTTC. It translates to CASSFRRGEYNEQFF.

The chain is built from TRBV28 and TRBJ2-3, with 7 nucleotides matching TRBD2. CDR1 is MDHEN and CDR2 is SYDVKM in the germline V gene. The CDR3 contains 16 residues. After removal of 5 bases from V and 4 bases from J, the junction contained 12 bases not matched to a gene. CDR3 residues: CASSPSWGREADTQYF. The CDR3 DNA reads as TGTGCCAGCAGTCCATCCTGGGGGAGGGAGGCAGATACGCAGTATTTT.

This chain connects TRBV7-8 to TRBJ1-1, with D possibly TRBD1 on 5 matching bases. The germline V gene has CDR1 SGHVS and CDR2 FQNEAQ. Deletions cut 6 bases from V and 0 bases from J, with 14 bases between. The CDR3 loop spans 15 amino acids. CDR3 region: CASRGIRGVNTEAFF. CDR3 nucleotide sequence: TGTGCCAGCAGAGGGATTCGGGGCGTGAACACTGAAGCTTTCTTT.

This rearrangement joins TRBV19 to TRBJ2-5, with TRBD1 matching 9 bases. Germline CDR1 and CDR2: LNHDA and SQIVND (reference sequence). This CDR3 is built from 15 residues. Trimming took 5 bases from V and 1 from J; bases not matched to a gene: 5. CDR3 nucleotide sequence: TGTGCCAGTAGTGGGACAGGGTCGGCCCAAGAGACCCAGTACTTC. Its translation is CASSGTGSAQETQYF.

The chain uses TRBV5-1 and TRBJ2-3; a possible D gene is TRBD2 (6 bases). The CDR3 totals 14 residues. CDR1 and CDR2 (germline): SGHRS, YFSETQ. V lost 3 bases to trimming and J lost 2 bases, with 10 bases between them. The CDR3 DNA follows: TGCGCCAGCAGCTGGTCTAGCGCCACAGATACGCAGTATTTT. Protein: CASSWSSATDTQYF. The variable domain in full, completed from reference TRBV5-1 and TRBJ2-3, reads KAGVTQTPRYLIKTRGQQVTLSCSPISGHRSVSWYQQTPGQGLQFLFEYFSETQRNKGNFPGRFSGRQFSNSRSEMNVSTLELGDSALYLCASSWSSATDTQYFGPGTRLTVL.

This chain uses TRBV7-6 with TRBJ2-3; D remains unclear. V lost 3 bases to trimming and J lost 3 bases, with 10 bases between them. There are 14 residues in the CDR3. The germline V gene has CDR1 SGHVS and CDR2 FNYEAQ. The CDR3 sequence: CASSFFGGTDTQYF. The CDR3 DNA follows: TGTGCCAGCAGCTTCTTCGGTGGGACAGATACGCAGTATTTT.

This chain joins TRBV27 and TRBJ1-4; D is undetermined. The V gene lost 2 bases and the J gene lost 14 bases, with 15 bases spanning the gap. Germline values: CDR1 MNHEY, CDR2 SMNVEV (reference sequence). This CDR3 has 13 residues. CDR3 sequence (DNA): TGTGCCAGCAGTTTAATCATCCGAGACCGGCTGTTTTTT. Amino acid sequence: CASSLIIRDRLFF. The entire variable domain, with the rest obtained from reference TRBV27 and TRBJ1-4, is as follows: EAQVTQNPRYLITVTGKKLTVTCSQNMNHEYMSWYRQDPGLGLRQIYYSMNVEVTDKGDVPEGYKVSRKEKRNFPLILESPSPNQTSLYFCASSLIIRDRLFFGSGTQLSVL.

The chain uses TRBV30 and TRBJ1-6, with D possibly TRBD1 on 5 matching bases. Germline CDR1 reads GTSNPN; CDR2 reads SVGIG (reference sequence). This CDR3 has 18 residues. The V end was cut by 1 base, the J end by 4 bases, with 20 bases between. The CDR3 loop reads CAWSARLSGTEYNSPLHF. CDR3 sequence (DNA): TGTGCCTGGAGTGCGCGACTTTCCGGGACGGAGTATAATTCACCCCTCCACTTT.

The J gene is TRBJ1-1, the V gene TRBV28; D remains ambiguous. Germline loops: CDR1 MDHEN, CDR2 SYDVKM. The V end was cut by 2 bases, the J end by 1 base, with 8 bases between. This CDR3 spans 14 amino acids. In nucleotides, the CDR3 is TGTGCCAGCAGTTTAAGACATCCGAACACTGAAGCTTTCTTT. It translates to CASSLRHPNTEAFF.

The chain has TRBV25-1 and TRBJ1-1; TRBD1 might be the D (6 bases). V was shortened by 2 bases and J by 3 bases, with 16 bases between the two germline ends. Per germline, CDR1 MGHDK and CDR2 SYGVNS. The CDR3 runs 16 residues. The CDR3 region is CASSERGSLRDTEAFF. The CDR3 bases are TGTGCCAGCAGTGAAAGGGGGTCCCTAAGGGACACTGAAGCTTTCTTT.

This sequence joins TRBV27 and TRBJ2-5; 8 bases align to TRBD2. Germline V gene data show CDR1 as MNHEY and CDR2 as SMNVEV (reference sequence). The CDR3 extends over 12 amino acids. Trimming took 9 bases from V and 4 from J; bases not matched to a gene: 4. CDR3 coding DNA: TGTGCCAGGAGCGGGAGCTCAGAGACCCAGTACTTC. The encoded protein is CARSGSSETQYF.

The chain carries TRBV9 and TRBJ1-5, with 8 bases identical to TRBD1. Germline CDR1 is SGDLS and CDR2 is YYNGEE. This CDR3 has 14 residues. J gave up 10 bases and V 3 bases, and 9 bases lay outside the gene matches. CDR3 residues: CASSASGGDRPQHF. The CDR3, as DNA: TGTGCCAGCAGCGCCTCAGGGGGCGATCGACCCCAGCATTTT.

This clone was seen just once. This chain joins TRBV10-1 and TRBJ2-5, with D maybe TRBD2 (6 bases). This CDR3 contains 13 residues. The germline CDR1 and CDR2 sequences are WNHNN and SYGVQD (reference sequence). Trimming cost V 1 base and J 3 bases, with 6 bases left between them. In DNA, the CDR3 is TGCGCCAGCAGTGAGTTAGCGGAAGAGACCCAGTACTTC. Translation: CASSELAEETQYF.

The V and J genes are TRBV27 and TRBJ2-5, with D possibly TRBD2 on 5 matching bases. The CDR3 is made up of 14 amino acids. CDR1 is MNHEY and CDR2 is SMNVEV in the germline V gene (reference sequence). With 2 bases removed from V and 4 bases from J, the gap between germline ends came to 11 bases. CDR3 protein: CASSLKTSGETQYF. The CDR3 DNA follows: TGTGCCAGCAGTTTAAAAACTAGTGGAGAGACCCAGTACTTC.